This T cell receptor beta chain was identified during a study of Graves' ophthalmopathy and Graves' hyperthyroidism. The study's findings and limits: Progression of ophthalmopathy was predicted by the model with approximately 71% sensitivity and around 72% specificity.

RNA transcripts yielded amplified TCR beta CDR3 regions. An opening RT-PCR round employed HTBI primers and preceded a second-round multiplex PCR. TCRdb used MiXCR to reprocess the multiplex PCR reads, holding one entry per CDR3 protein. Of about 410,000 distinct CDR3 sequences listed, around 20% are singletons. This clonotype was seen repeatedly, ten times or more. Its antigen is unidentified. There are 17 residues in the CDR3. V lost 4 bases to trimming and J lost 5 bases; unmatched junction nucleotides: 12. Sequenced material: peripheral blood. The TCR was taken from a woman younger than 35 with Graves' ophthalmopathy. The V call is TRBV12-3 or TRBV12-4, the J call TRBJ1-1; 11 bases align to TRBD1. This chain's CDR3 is CASSSPGTGGPSTEAFF. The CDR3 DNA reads TGTGCCAGCAGTTCCCCCGGGACAGGGGGTCCCAGTACTGAAGCTTTCTTT.